The source of this T cell receptor (beta chain) is a study of shared clonotypes between healthy human individuals (dated by TCRdb to 2020 to 2021). At the level of the whole study: The cohort included three men and a couple of women between 18 and 49 years of age. To increase sequencing depth and limit assay-specific biases, TCR repertoire library preparation and sequencing were carried out by different laboratories using diverse techniques. Blood TCR repertoires of five healthy adults were deeply sequenced to estimate repertoire size and the extent of clonotype sharing between individuals. Per donor, three plates each were used for CD4 naive and CD4 memory, two for CD8 naive, and one for CD8 memory. Between about 0.9 and 8.9 billion PBMCs per donor were obtained by leukapheresis.

The donors were healthy, HIV-negative adults with no recently reported acute infections or vaccinations. Every donor was a Caucasian adult living in Nashville, Tennessee, USA. CD4+ T cells were enriched by magnetic negative selection; naive cells were then positively selected on CD45RA, and the negative fraction formed the memory subset. Blood was obtained by leukapheresis, after which PBMCs were separated by Ficoll-Histopaque density gradient centrifugation and cryopreserved in liquid nitrogen vapor phase. Analytical flow cytometry was used to check the purity and quantity of each magnetically sorted T cell population. Genomic DNA was isolated from every sorted fraction and measured by UV absorbance on a Nanodrop 2000c. TCR CDR3 regions were amplified from genomic DNA by multiplex PCR using the deep immunoSEQ assay. Extracted genomic DNA from each cell subset was spread evenly across all wells of several immunoSEQ 96-well plates, with each plate serving as a replicate. For sorted subsets, 150 to 250 ng of genomic DNA, equivalent to some 33,000 T cell genomes, went into each replicate PCR. Purified libraries were quantified with a Qubit 3.0 fluorometer, sized on a Bioanalyzer 2100, and re-quantified with the KAPA Library Quantification kit. Every immunoSEQ 96-well plate was sequenced on a dedicated single-read 150-cycle Illumina NextSeq 550 flow cell. As for how the authors treated the data: The immunoSEQ output contained only junctional sequences without quality scores, so filtering could not match that applied to full-length reads. To assign V/J genes and CDR3, sequences were annotated against IMGT germline references using PyIR, a Python wrapper for IgBLAST v1.9. Any read was removed if the V/J assignment was weak (E-value above 1e-6), the CDR3 was missing, or the read contained stop codons, out-of-frame junctions, or ambiguous translated residues. V3J clonotypes were defined as sequences sharing the same inferred V gene, J gene, and CDR3 amino acid sequence. To compute the percentage overlap between repertoires, the number of shared unique clonotypes was divided by the size of the smaller repertoire. RTK rarefaction, the Chao1 estimator, and Recon v2.1 estimates of unobserved clonotypes were used to assess repertoire richness. Generation probabilities were computed with OLGA for all TCRbeta clonotypes obtained by the gDNA method from several donors. TCRdb took this table from immuneACCESS and kept in-frame rearrangements with V and J called. Such tables lack part of the clones; where checked against another copy, unresolved V genes explain under half of the gap, and the rest is unexplained. The DNA gave D and trimming, while V, J and clone size come from that table. The sample profile shows about 2.3 million clones; around 93% of them were found once. The ten largest clones add up to 0.3% to 0.4% of the sample.

Study-wide conclusions, independent of this receptor: Even with the large sequencing depth, rarefaction of the sorted-subset datasets indicated that sequencing was incomplete. Higher generation probabilities were observed for clonotypes shared by all four sorted-subset donors than for non-shared clonotypes. Sampling was restricted to blood, and TCR repertoires in tissues likely differ from the TCR repertoires found in blood. Naive subsets generally had larger estimated clonotype richness than memory subsets did. Sharing across four donors was observed for around 4.8% of naive CD4, less than 4% of naive CD8, about 2.3% of memory CD4, and roughly 0.43% of memory CD8 clonotypes. Pairwise subsampling indicated that sequencing depth was expected to affect the degree of clonotype sharing among donors. The small number of donors limited the genetic and exposure-history diversity represented.

Taken from the germline V gene, the CDR1 and CDR2 loops are MGHDK and SYGVNS. The CDR3 sequence holds 15 residues, the cysteine and phenylalanine included. Kept here is only the CDR3 DNA, which spans 45 bases and is read in frame from base 1. The germline V and J ends show losses of 5 bases and 5 bases respectively, and no gene match explains 9 bases of the junction. Worth noting for this clone: The antigen it recognizes is unknown. Within one base of it there is no much larger clone, and no base qualities were kept.

The material sequenced was naive CD4+ T cells from PBMCs. Reading the label with the study, this specimen's cell subset or site is: CD45RA+ positively selected. This TCR derives from a man younger than 35 in good health. Some clones in this sample may be carry-over from other donors' samples. The V and J genes are TRBV25-1 and TRBJ2-7; 10 of the junction bases match TRBD1. Here the CDR3 is given as CASSTLTGGRDEQYF. The bases are TGTGCCAGCAGTACACTGACAGGGGGCAGGGACGAGCAGTACTTC.